This TCR beta chain derives from a study of T cell repertoires in cytomegalovirus infection. Study results and limitations: The ex vivo response showed dominance by HLA-C-restricted CMV-specific TCR beta clonotypes.

The table lists this clonotype with a few counts. What it binds is not known. Trimming took 6 bases from V and 7 from J; bases not matched to a gene: 6. In germline, CDR1 is MNHEY, CDR2 SMNVEV (reference sequence). This CDR3 has 13 amino acids. TCRdb re-analysed the reads in MiXCR, keeping a single row per CDR3 protein. This table has roughly 570,000 distinct CDR3 sequences, roughly 43% appearing once. The sequence came from a human donor in good health (CMV status not recorded). Some clones in this sample may be carry-over from other donors' samples. V is TRBV27 and J is TRBJ2-1; 7 bases fit TRBD1. Material: cultured PBMCs, obtained from culture after CMV antigen stimulation. The CDR3 protein is CASRTGLENEQFF. The CDR3 region has the DNA TGTGCCAGCAGGACAGGGTTAGAAAATGAGCAGTTCTTC.